This T cell receptor beta chain was found in a study of T cells in Graves' hyperthyroidism and ophthalmopathy. Graves' hyperthyroidism without ophthalmopathy progression within 18 months was termed stable. Hyperthyroidism patients were newly diagnosed, had disease duration under 2 months, and were aged 18 to 65 years. Criteria for exclusion of patients were uncontrolled infection, other autoimmune disease, pregnancy or lactation. Broader study findings: Most thyroid-expanded clonotypes above 0.001 were also found in blood.

Amplified regions were TCR beta CDR3 sequences from RNA transcripts. The primer set for the first-round RT-PCR of the TCR CDR3 was HTBI. TCRdb re-derived calls from the multiplex PCR reads in MiXCR, one entry per CDR3 protein. This sample carries under 700,000 distinct CDR3 sequences, more than 45% of them seen once, and the ten largest clones take about 7.9%. This clonotype was observed a handful of times. Its cognate antigen is unknown. Its ends do not fully match the called genes, so a read error is possible. This CDR3 contains 15 residues. CDR1 is ENHRY and CDR2 is SYGVKD in the germline V gene. The clonotype originates from a woman aged 18-35 years with Graves' hyperthyroidism. The rearrangement uses TRBV10-3 and TRBJ1-4, with D possibly matching TRBD1 (6 bases). The specimen was peripheral blood or thyroid tissue (not recorded which). The DNA for the CDR3 is TGTGCCAGCAGTCCCACAGGGAGGATGGATGAAAAACTGTTTTTT. It yields the protein CASSPTGRMDEKLFF.